The source of this T cell receptor beta chain is a study of neoadjuvant nivolumab and ipilimumab in lung cancer. Whole-study context: Nivolumab 3 mg/kg was given days 1, 15 and 29, plus ipilimumab 1 mg/kg day 1 in combination. Notes on the study in general: Resected tumors had greater TCR richness and clonality than uninvolved lung. Only two of four nivolumab-treated tumors gained richness and clonality by surgery.

The table came from immunoSEQ multiplex PCR; TCRdb's copy has only in-frame clones and leaves some out. The repertoire holds several thousand clones, with about 89% as singletons. Worth noting for this clone: Its cognate antigen is unknown.

Trimming took 8 bases from V and 1 from J, leaving 8 bases between them. The CDR3 totals 13 residues. The germline V gene has CDR1 MNHNS and CDR2 SASEGT. The J gene is TRBJ2-2, the V gene TRBV6-1; D is ambiguous. This sequence was found in an adult with non-small cell lung cancer. Some clones in this sample may be carry-over from other donors' samples. This material consisted of tumor tissue, taken after neoadjuvant nivolumab, alone or with ipilimumab, at or shortly before surgery. As DNA, the CDR3 is TGTGCCAGCCCGCTGGAGAACACCGGGGAGCTGTTTTTT. Residues: CASPLENTGELFF.